The rows below give T cell receptor beta chains drawn from one sample of a study of blood T cell repertoires in COVID-19. Data came from immunoSEQ multiplex PCR; TCRdb stores just in-frame clones and leaves some out. There are about 100,000 clones in the sample; around 90% occur only once, and 5.1% lies in the top ten. The sequenced sample was peripheral blood. These receptors originate from a human donor in a cohort sampled during active COVID-19. CDR3s include the opening cysteine and the closing phenylalanine or tryptophan. Each record gives: CDR3 DNA, CDR3 protein, J gene, V gene, D gene, clone size. The D gene is left open where the match is weak. Some rows have no size entry. The others give once, few or many, or a class for an expanded clone.

TGTGCCAGCAAGGCGGGCTATGGCTACACCTTC,CASKAGYGYTF,TRBJ1-2,TRBV28,NA,NA
TGTGCCAGCAGCCCTGTTTTGGCCGGACCGGGGGGCTACACCTTC,CASSPVLAGPGGYTF,TRBJ1-2,TRBV9,NA,NA
TGCGCCAGCAGGAGAGATCTTGCCGAGACCCAGTACTTC,CASRRDLAETQYF,TRBJ2-5,TRBV10-2,NA,NA
TGCAGCGTTGCCCTATCGACTAGCGGCAATGAGCAGTTCTTC,CSVALSTSGNEQFF,TRBJ2-1,TRBV29-1,TRBD2,NA
TGTGCCAGCAGTGAACGGCGGAAGATTAATGAAAAACTGTTTTTT,CASSERRKINEKLFF,TRBJ1-4,TRBV6-1,NA,once
TGTGCCAGCAGCGCCATTGGGACACCCACTGAAGCTTTCTTT,CASSAIGTPTEAFF,TRBJ1-1,TRBV9,NA,NA
TGTGCCAGTAGTATAGGCGGGGGGTTCGCAGATACGCAGTATTTT,CASSIGGGFADTQYF,TRBJ2-3,TRBV19,TRBD2,NA
TGTGCCAGCAGGGTCCCGGGACTAGCGAGGGGGCACACAGATACGCAGTATTTT,CASRVPGLARGHTDTQYF,TRBJ2-3,TRBV28,TRBD2,NA
TGTGCCAGCAGTGACGGTGAACCCAGTTCACCCCTCCACTTT,CASSDGEPSSPLHF,TRBJ1-6,TRBV6-4,NA,NA
TGTGCCGCCGGGACAGGGGCAGGTCGTCGTGGCTACACCTTC,CAAGTGAGRRGYTF,TRBJ1-2,TRBV28,TRBD1,NA
TGTGCCAGCAGCCAAGATTTGAAGGAGGGCTATGGCTACACCTTC,CASSQDLKEGYGYTF,TRBJ1-2,TRBV4-2,NA,few
TGTGCCAGCAGCCAAGACCTAGCGGGCGACTACGAGCAGTACTTC,CASSQDLAGDYEQYF,TRBJ2-7,TRBV4-2,TRBD2,NA
TGTGCCAGCAGCTTAGGCCGACCCGGGACAGCGAATAAAAACACTGAAGCTTTCTTT,CASSLGRPGTANKNTEAFF,TRBJ1-1,TRBV11-2,TRBD1,NA
TGTGCCACCAGTGCAGGGGAGTACGAGCAGTACTTC,CATSAGEYEQYF,TRBJ2-7,TRBV24-1,NA,NA
TGTGCCAGCACCATTGGACAGGGACCAAGCTCTGGAAACACCATATATTTT,CASTIGQGPSSGNTIYF,TRBJ1-3,TRBV9,TRBD1,NA
TGTGCCAGCAGCTTATATGTCGTCACAGATACGCAGTATTTT,CASSLYVVTDTQYF,TRBJ2-3,TRBV7-8,NA,NA
TGTGCCAGCAGTTACTCCAGGTATCAGCCCCAGCATTTT,CASSYSRYQPQHF,TRBJ1-5,TRBV6-5,NA,few
TGTGCCAGCAGTAGACCGGGGGTGCAGCCCCAGCATTTT,CASSRPGVQPQHF,TRBJ1-5,TRBV6-2/TRBV6-3,NA,NA
TGCGCCAGCAGTGGGGACAGGGTTATAGAGCAGTACTTC,CASSGDRVIEQYF,TRBJ2-7,TRBV10-1,TRBD1,NA
TGTGCCAGCAGCTTACGGCCCCGAATAGCGCAAGATACGCAGTATTTT,CASSLRPRIAQDTQYF,TRBJ2-3,TRBV7-8,NA,NA
TGTGCCAGCAGCTCCCAGGGCGAGGAGCAGTTCTTC,CASSSQGEEQFF,TRBJ2-1,TRBV7-2,NA,NA
TGCGCCAGCAGCTTGGGGGGACTAGCAAACGAGCAGTACTTC,CASSLGGLANEQYF,TRBJ2-7,TRBV5-1,TRBD2,NA
TGCGCCAGCAGCCAAGAAAGTGGGCGGGGGGCGGAGACCCAGTACTTC,CASSQESGRGAETQYF,TRBJ2-5,TRBV4-1,TRBD2,few
TGTGCCAGTAGTATAGATCAGGTAGCGCGTGAAGCTTTCTTT,CASSIDQVAREAFF,TRBJ1-1,TRBV19,NA,NA
TGTGCCAGCAGACCAGGGGGCTACGAGCAGTACTTC,CASRPGGYEQYF,TRBJ2-7,TRBV28,TRBD1,few
TGTGCCAGCTCACGAGACAGAGATTACGAGCAGTACTTC,CASSRDRDYEQYF,TRBJ2-7,TRBV18,NA,NA
TGTGCCAGCAGCGTCCGGGACAGGGCCTCACCCCTCCACTTT,CASSVRDRASPLHF,TRBJ1-6,TRBV5-4,TRBD1,NA
TGTGCCAGCAGTTTACAGACACGCTATGGCTACACCTTC,CASSLQTRYGYTF,TRBJ1-2,TRBV28,NA,NA
TGTGCCAGCAGCTCGGACTATGGCTACACCTTC,CASSSDYGYTF,TRBJ1-2,TRBV6-5,NA,NA
TGTGCCAGCAGCGTAGACGGACAAGGGTATTCCTACGAGCAGTACTTC,CASSVDGQGYSYEQYF,TRBJ2-7,TRBV7-2,NA,NA
TGTGCCATCAGTGTTTCCGACACCGGGGAGCTGTTTTTT,CAISVSDTGELFF,TRBJ2-2,TRBV10-3,NA,few
TGCGCCAGCAGCTTGGAGTCAATAGGACACAGGGGCAATGAGCAGTTCTTC,CASSLESIGHRGNEQFF,TRBJ2-1,TRBV5-1,TRBD1,NA
TGCAGTGCTAGAGGCGACAAGTTAGCTTTCTTT,CSARGDKLAFF,TRBJ1-1,TRBV20-1,NA,NA
TGTGCCATCAGTGAGTCAGCAGGGAGGGAGACCCAGTACTTC,CAISESAGRETQYF,TRBJ2-5,TRBV10-3,NA,NA
TGTGCCAGCTCACCACCAGGAGCCCTAGCCAAAAACATTCAGTACTTC,CASSPPGALAKNIQYF,TRBJ2-4,TRBV18,NA,few
TGTGCCAGCAGCCCGGGACAGACCATCTATGGCTACACCTTC,CASSPGQTIYGYTF,TRBJ1-2,TRBV7-2,TRBD1,NA
TGCGCCAGCAGCTTGGGTTCGCGCAGGGCAGCTTTCTTT,CASSLGSRRAAFF,TRBJ1-1,TRBV5-1,NA,NA
TGTGCCAGTCGGGGGGGGAGGGACACTGAAGCTTTCTTT,CASRGGRDTEAFF,TRBJ1-1,TRBV19,NA,NA
TGTGCCAGCAGCATACGCGGACTCGGCACAGATACGCAGTATTTT,CASSIRGLGTDTQYF,TRBJ2-3,TRBV7-2,NA,NA
TGCGCCAGCTCCTGGGGGGACAGGGATGGTTCACCCCTCCACTTT,CASSWGDRDGSPLHF,TRBJ1-6,TRBV5-1,TRBD1,few
TGTGCCAGCAGCCAGGATAGGACAGGGCCGACTTCCTACGAGCAGTACTTC,CASSQDRTGPTSYEQYF,TRBJ2-7,TRBV4-2,TRBD1,NA
TGTGCCAGCAGCCGCGGAGCGGGGGGGCCTTATGAGCAGTTCTTC,CASSRGAGGPYEQFF,TRBJ2-1,TRBV7-3,TRBD2,NA
TGTGCCAGCAGCGGACCCCTAGCGGGGGTGAGTGAGCAGTTCTTC,CASSGPLAGVSEQFF,TRBJ2-1,TRBV7-9,TRBD2,NA
TGTGCCAGCAGTGAGACGTGGCGGGCCGGGTTCTTC,CASSETWRAGFF,TRBJ2-1,TRBV6-4,NA,NA
TGTGCCTGGTCCGGGACAGGGAATTCACCCCTCCACTTT,CAWSGTGNSPLHF,TRBJ1-6,TRBV30,TRBD1,NA
TGTGCCAGCAGTTCCCAGCGGGGGAGCTCCTACAATGAGCAGTTCTTC,CASSSQRGSSYNEQFF,TRBJ2-1,TRBV27,TRBD2,few
TGTGCCAGCAGCTTAGCTCTGCGGGGGCCGTACAATGAGCAGTTCTTC,CASSLALRGPYNEQFF,TRBJ2-1,TRBV7-2,NA,NA
TGTGCCAGCAGCCCGGACAACTATAATTCACCCCTCCACTTT,CASSPDNYNSPLHF,TRBJ1-6,TRBV7-9,NA,few
TGCGCCAGCAGCCGGACCGGCGGGGAGACCCAGTACTTC,CASSRTGGETQYF,TRBJ2-5,TRBV5-1,NA,once
TGCGCCAGCAGCTTGGTGTCGGGAGTTGCAGATACGCAGTATTTT,CASSLVSGVADTQYF,TRBJ2-3,TRBV5-1,NA,NA
TGTGCCAGCAGTTTGGCAAACTCTGGAAACACCATATATTTT,CASSLANSGNTIYF,TRBJ1-3,TRBV28,NA,NA
TGTGCCAGCAGCTTACGAGGGAACACCGGGGAGCTGTTTTTT,CASSLRGNTGELFF,TRBJ2-2,TRBV7-6,NA,NA
TGTGCCAGCAGTTCGACAGGGCTAGGAGCTTTCTTT,CASSSTGLGAFF,TRBJ1-1,TRBV28,TRBD1,NA
TGCGCCAGCAGCCAGTCGGTTACTAATGAAAAACTGTTTTTT,CASSQSVTNEKLFF,TRBJ1-4,TRBV4-3,NA,NA
TGTGCCAGCAGCTTAGACAGGGCCGAGGAGACCCAGTACTTC,CASSLDRAEETQYF,TRBJ2-5,TRBV7-9,NA,NA
TGTGCCAGCAGCCAAGATCGGGCAGGGGGCAGCACAGATACGCAGTATTTT,CASSQDRAGGSTDTQYF,TRBJ2-3,TRBV4-2,TRBD1,once
TGTGCCAGCAGTGAAGTCACGGGGAATGAAAAACTGTTTTTT,CASSEVTGNEKLFF,TRBJ1-4,TRBV2,NA,NA
TGTGCCATCAGTCAGGACAGGGTCGACCAGCCCCAGCATTTT,CAISQDRVDQPQHF,TRBJ1-5,TRBV10-3,TRBD1,NA
TGTGCCAGCAGCCAAGTCACTAGCGGGAAGTACGAGCAGTACTTC,CASSQVTSGKYEQYF,TRBJ2-7,TRBV3-1/TRBV3-2,TRBD2,NA